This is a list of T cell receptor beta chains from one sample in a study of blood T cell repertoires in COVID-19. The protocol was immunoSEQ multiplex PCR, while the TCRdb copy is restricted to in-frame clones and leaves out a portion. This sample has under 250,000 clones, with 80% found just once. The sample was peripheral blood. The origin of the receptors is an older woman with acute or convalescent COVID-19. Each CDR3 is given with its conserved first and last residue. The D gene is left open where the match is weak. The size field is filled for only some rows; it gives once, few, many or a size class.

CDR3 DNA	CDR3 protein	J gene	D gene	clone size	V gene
TGCGCCAGCAGCTTAGGAGGGGGCCGGGGAGAGACCCAGTACTTC	CASSLGGGRGETQYF	TRBJ2-5	-	-	TRBV5-1
TGTGCCAGCTCACCACAGGACAGGGGACCAGATACGCAGTATTTT	CASSPQDRGPDTQYF	TRBJ2-3	TRBD1	-	TRBV18
TGTGCCAGCAGCTTATCTTTAGAGACCCAGTACTTC	CASSLSLETQYF	TRBJ2-5	-	few	TRBV7-2
TGTGCCAGCTCACCAAGGGCAGGGGACTATGGCTACACCTTC	CASSPRAGDYGYTF	TRBJ1-2	-	few	TRBV18
TGTGCAAGTCGCTTAAGGCACCGGGACAGGGACAATGAAAAACTGTTTTTT	CASRLRHRDRDNEKLFF	TRBJ1-4	-	once	TRBV12-2
TGCGCCAGCAGACCCGGGACTAGCCCATGGGAGACCCAGTACTTC	CASRPGTSPWETQYF	TRBJ2-5	TRBD2	-	TRBV10-1
TGTGCCAGCAGCCAAGCACCGGGGGGGCCGACAGATACGCAGTATTTT	CASSQAPGGPTDTQYF	TRBJ2-3	TRBD2	-	TRBV3-1/TRBV3-2
TGTGCCAGCAGTTACTCGGCCTACTATGGCTACACCTTC	CASSYSAYYGYTF	TRBJ1-2	-	-	TRBV6-2/TRBV6-3
TGTGCCAGCAGCTTGGACAGGGTGCGATCACCCCTCCACTTT	CASSLDRVRSPLHF	TRBJ1-6	-	few	TRBV5-5
TGTGCCAGCAGCTTCGGACTAGCGGGGGATCCGCAGTTCTTC	CASSFGLAGDPQFF	TRBJ2-1	TRBD2	-	TRBV3-1/TRBV3-2
TGTGCCTGGAGTGTACAGCGGGGGGGGCCTGATACGCAGTATTTT	CAWSVQRGGPDTQYF	TRBJ2-3	TRBD2	-	TRBV30
TGTGCCAGCAGCTTAGATGAGAACAGGGAAGCTTTCTTT	CASSLDENREAFF	TRBJ1-1	-	-	TRBV11-2
TGTGCCAGCAGTTGGCAGGGGGGAAGGACAGATACGCAGTATTTT	CASSWQGGRTDTQYF	TRBJ2-3	-	-	TRBV27
TGTGCCATCAGTGAAGCAGGGGGCAGGGGAAGTAACTATGGCTACACCTTC	CAISEAGGRGSNYGYTF	TRBJ1-2	TRBD1	few	TRBV10-3
TGTGCCAGCAGCGTAGACGGTGTCAGGGGGACTGAAGCTTTCTTT	CASSVDGVRGTEAFF	TRBJ1-1	TRBD1	-	TRBV9
TGTGCCACCAGCAGGGACAGGGTTCAAGAGACCCAGTACTTC	CATSRDRVQETQYF	TRBJ2-5	TRBD1	few	TRBV15
TGTGCCACCAGTATCTCTTGGGACATTAACTCTGGAAACACCATATATTTT	CATSISWDINSGNTIYF	TRBJ1-3	-	-	TRBV24-1
TGTGCCAGCAGCCCCTCCCCTACAGGGGTTACTGAAGCTTTCTTT	CASSPSPTGVTEAFF	TRBJ1-1	TRBD1	-	TRBV11-2
TGTGCCAGCAGTGATCACGAGGAGACCCAGTACTTC	CASSDHEETQYF	TRBJ2-5	-	-	TRBV25-1
TGTGCCAGCAGTGAAGACAGGGAATGGAACACCATATATTTT	CASSEDREWNTIYF	TRBJ1-3	-	-	TRBV2
TGTGCCAGTAGTATAGTCGACAGGGGCGACTCACCCCTCCACTTT	CASSIVDRGDSPLHF	TRBJ1-6	TRBD1	-	TRBV19
TGTGCCAGCAGCGTAGATCTGGGGGGGTTAGATGAGCAGTTCTTC	CASSVDLGGLDEQFF	TRBJ2-1	TRBD2	-	TRBV9
TGTGCCAGCAGCGTAGCACTTAGCGGCGATGTGGAGACCCAGTACTTC	CASSVALSGDVETQYF	TRBJ2-5	-	-	TRBV9
TGTGCCAGCAGCCCGGGACTAGCGGCGACCAATGAGCAGTTCTTC	CASSPGLAATNEQFF	TRBJ2-1	TRBD2	-	TRBV7-2
TGCGCCAGCAGCTTGCCAGGGACAGGCCCTGAAGGGCAGTACTTC	CASSLPGTGPEGQYF	TRBJ2-7	TRBD1	-	TRBV5-1
TGTGCCAGTAGTATAGATAGTGGAGACAGCCACACCTACGAGCAGTACTTC	CASSIDSGDSHTYEQYF	TRBJ2-7	-	-	TRBV19
TGTGCCACCAGTGAGGGTCAGGTGCAAGAGACCCAGTACTTC	CATSEGQVQETQYF	TRBJ2-5	-	-	TRBV24-1
TGTGCCAGTAGTATAGGTCTCCTAGCGGGGCACTCCTACGAGCAGTACTTC	CASSIGLLAGHSYEQYF	TRBJ2-7	TRBD2	-	TRBV19
TGTGCCAGCAGTTTACAGGTGGCGGGGTCGGAGACCCAGTACTTC	CASSLQVAGSETQYF	TRBJ2-5	-	-	TRBV28
TGTGCCAGCTCACCGGTCCGGGACAGCAGAGGCGGGGAGCTGTTTTTT	CASSPVRDSRGGELFF	TRBJ2-2	TRBD1	-	TRBV18
TGTGCCAGCTCGTACAGACAGGGGGAGACCCAGTACTTC	CASSYRQGETQYF	TRBJ2-5	TRBD1	few	TRBV18
TGTGCCAGCAGCTTAGCTGCGGGGGCGCCCGGGGAGCTGTTTTTT	CASSLAAGAPGELFF	TRBJ2-2	-	-	TRBV7-2
TGTGCCAGCAGTTCCGGGACAGCCAGGCCCCAGCATTTT	CASSSGTARPQHF	TRBJ1-5	TRBD1	-	TRBV12-3/TRBV12-4
TGTGCCAGCAGTGAGCGGGGTAAGGATTCACCCCTCCACTTT	CASSERGKDSPLHF	TRBJ1-6	-	few	TRBV2
TGTGCCTGGAGTGTAGTGAAGAGAAACACTGAAGCTTTCTTT	CAWSVVKRNTEAFF	TRBJ1-1	-	few	TRBV30
TGTGCCAGTAGTACGGGACAGGGCTCCTACAATGAGCAGTTCTTC	CASSTGQGSYNEQFF	TRBJ2-1	TRBD1	-	TRBV19
TGTGCCGGAAGACTAGCGGGGGACTACGAGCAGTACTTC	CAGRLAGDYEQYF	TRBJ2-7	TRBD2	-	TRBV6-5
TGCGCCAGCAGCCGGTCGGGTTACAATGAGCAGTTCTTC	CASSRSGYNEQFF	TRBJ2-1	-	-	TRBV4-1
TGTGCCAGCAGCGGAGGACAAGAGACCCAGTACTTC	CASSGGQETQYF	TRBJ2-5	-	-	TRBV7-2
TGTGCCAGCTCACCACGGGACAGGGGTGAAGCTTTCTTT	CASSPRDRGEAFF	TRBJ1-1	TRBD1	once	TRBV18
TGTGCCACCAGCAAACCCGGGACAGGGTACGGACAGCCCCAGCATTTT	CATSKPGTGYGQPQHF	TRBJ1-5	TRBD1	-	TRBV15
TGTGCCAGCAGCCCGGCCCCCAGGGACACTGAAGCTTTCTTT	CASSPAPRDTEAFF	TRBJ1-1	-	-	TRBV7-6
TGCGCCCGCAGCTTGGCCGGGGGGGGCACTGAAGCTTTCTTT	CARSLAGGGTEAFF	TRBJ1-1	-	-	TRBV5-1
TGTGCCAGCAGCCGAGACAGGGGGCAGGGTGAAAAACTGTTTTTT	CASSRDRGQGEKLFF	TRBJ1-4	TRBD1	few	TRBV4-2
TGTGCCAGCAGTGAAGAAATCAGGGGGCGTAATGAGCAGTTCTTC	CASSEEIRGRNEQFF	TRBJ2-1	TRBD1	-	TRBV2
TGTGCCAGCAGCTTGGGGGGACAGGGGCGATATCGGGCTTTCTTT	CASSLGGQGRYRAFF	TRBJ1-1	TRBD1	-	TRBV5-8
TGTGCCAGCAGCTTCAGGGGCTCCGGGGGGCGAGAGACCCAGTACTTC	CASSFRGSGGRETQYF	TRBJ2-5	-	-	TRBV2